A few counts support the clone carrying this TCR beta chain. The antigen remains undetermined. One entry per CDR3 protein, called by TCRdb with MiXCR from the 5' RACE reads. The top ten clones hold about 1.6% of a sample with nearly 900,000 distinct CDR3 sequences, 9% to 15% of them seen once. The CDR3 totals 12 residues. Germline assignment: CDR1 SGHDN and CDR2 FVKESK. Trimming at V came to 4 bases and at J to 16 bases, leaving 9 bases not matched to a gene. This sample was included in a study of identical twins. The study's findings and limits: Conclusions rested on cross-sectional statistics rather than following the same donors.

Every donor was a healthy Caucasian. These data are also associated with another study on yellow fever vaccine responses in identical twins.

The TCR was taken from a woman aged 18-29 years in good health. This chain links TRBV14 with TRBJ2-1; TRBD2 agrees at 8 bases. What was sequenced was PBMCs. The CDR3 coding sequence is TGTGCCAGCAGCCGAACCGGGACTAGGGGTTTCTTC. Its translation is CASSRTGTRGFF.